This T cell receptor beta chain was identified in a study of blood T cells in healthy people across ages (dated by TCRdb to the mid-2010s). About the study as a whole: Template switching captured roughly one uniquely barcoded TCR beta cDNA molecule per two T cells in model experiments. The study measured age-related changes in TCR beta repertoire diversity using deep sequencing normalized with unique cDNA molecular identifiers. The donors were divided into four age groups: young (average around 17 years), middle-aged (approximately 39), aged (approximately 62) and long-lived (roughly 82). Donors of different ages were randomly distributed across sequencing lanes to avoid experimental bias. For two donors (one aged 18 to 29 and one aged 80 or older), the study analyzed two additional independent replicas of 1 million unique cDNA reads from the same blood draw. What the research found in general, with its limitations: Observed TCR beta diversity per million T cells fell roughly linearly with age, and a significant reduction was already apparent by age roughly 40. Because donor CMV infection status was unknown, age-related changes in expanded clonotypes were potentially confounded. Estimates of total diversity based on one million sequenced T cells were considered lower bounds and underestimates. Compared with the aged group, the long-lived group had more naive CD4+ T cells, fewer expanded clones and increased TCR diversity, a pattern suggesting age selection. A strong correlation was found between observed TCR beta diversity and the percentage of naive T cells measured by flow cytometry. Conclusive comparison of naive and antigen-experienced compartments was prevented by the profiling of bulk unsorted PBMCs.

Receptor libraries were prepared by 5' RACE. TCRdb shows the sequencer as Illumina HiSeq 2500. A second roughly 7 to 12 cycle PCR used a sample-barcoded 5' primer and a J-beta primer mix. Each TCR beta cDNA molecule received a unique molecular identifier from a template-switch 5' adaptor carrying 12 random nucleotides. At least 3 million CDR3-containing paired-end reads were obtained from each sample. All of the RNA was converted into first-strand cDNA using the Mint cDNA synthesis kit, with a TRBC-specific oligonucleotide serving as the primer. Following uracil-DNA glycosylase treatment, a first 18-cycle PCR with universal primers M1SS and BC2_uni_R was performed on all cDNA. In the authors' own workflow: For normalization, 1 million high-quality reads, each with a distinct molecular identifier, were randomly selected from each sample. Instead of being binned into consensus sequences, reads that shared molecular identifiers were thrown out. MiTCR, with a Q25 quality threshold and the strictest error-elimination algorithm, was used for CDR3 identification, clonotype clustering and error correction. Lower-bound total TCR beta diversity was estimated with a nonparametric unseen species model using Euler transformation. TCRdb reprocessed the public reads (quality trimming at Q25 with fastp, clone calling with MiXCR) and kept in-frame beta chains. All rows with the same CDR3 protein become a single entry with the most common DNA and genes. TCRdb, not the authors, supplied the V and J calls. This sample has 350,000 to 450,000 distinct CDR3 sequences in its table, and roughly half of those were observed once. In total, the top ten clones hold 45% to 60% of the sample.

Notes on this clonotype: Its cognate antigen has yet to be identified. One base away there is no much larger clone; base qualities are not given.

The CDR3 has 14 amino acids, counting the end cysteine and phenylalanine. Only the CDR3 DNA is retained, 42 bases long and in frame from the first base. CDR1 and CDR2, per the germline V gene, are SGHTA and FQGNSA. The roughly 39 donors, aged 6 to 90 years, were systemically healthy Caucasian individuals from Russia. Each donor gave 8.5 to 10 milliliters of peripheral blood, collected into EDTA-treated Vacutainer tubes. Ficoll-Paque density-gradient centrifugation was used to isolate PBMCs, with at least 6 million obtained per sample. Total RNA was extracted from PBMCs with Trizol reagent, with at least 6 micrograms obtained per sample. For every donor, flow cytometry on a PBMC aliquot measured the percentage of naive CD45RAhigh/CD27high T cells.

The rearrangement joined TRBV7-2 to TRBJ2-5, and TRBD1 aligns with 8 junction nucleotides. The last part of the DNA fits TRBJ2-7 better; the J call may be wrong. The sequence came from a man aged 55 to 70 in good health. Material: blood. The DNA sequence is given as TGTACCAGCAGCTTCACAGGGGGAATGTACGAGCAGTACTTC. Its protein product is CTSSFTGGMYEQYF.